This T cell receptor beta chain is from a study of blood T cell repertoires in COVID-19. The CDR3 loop spans 15 amino acids. V lost 2 bases and J 1 base, leaving 9 bases between the germline ends. Germline CDR1 reads SGHDT; CDR2 reads YYEEEE. TCRdb's copy holds only in-frame clones and misses some; the assay was immunoSEQ multiplex PCR. The table has roughly 100,000 clones, roughly 84% seen once. This receptor was obtained from a man aged 60 to 69 with acute or convalescent COVID-19. Sequences were obtained from peripheral blood. V gene TRBV5-6 combines with J gene TRBJ2-2; D call uncertain. CDR3 nucleotides: TGTGCCAGCAGCTTTATTCCGAGGAACACCGGGGAGCTGTTTTTT. It translates to CASSFIPRNTGELFF.